Below, 8 T cell receptor beta chains from the same sample are listed, as sequenced in a study of blood T cell repertoires in COVID-19. The assay was immunoSEQ multiplex PCR, and TCRdb's table has in-frame clones only and misses some. The table shows a few hundred thousand clones, with roughly four fifths occurring only once. The sequenced sample was PBMCs or T cells enriched from blood (not recorded which). The source is a woman aged 50 to 60 who had recovered from COVID-19.

This chain joins TRBV30 and TRBJ2-7, with D maybe TRBD1 (7 bases). Per germline, CDR1 GTSNPN and CDR2 SVGIG (reference sequence). Trimming removed 3 bases from V and 6 bases from J, with 24 bases in between. This CDR3 comprises 16 residues. CDR3 sequence: CAWSYWGVQGLGEQYF. The CDR3 DNA sequence: TGTGCCTGGAGCTATTGGGGGGTACAGGGGTTAGGCGAGCAGTACTTC.

Note on this clone: Other DNA sequences in the same sample also yield this CDR3. The V and J genes are TRBV5-5 and TRBJ1-1, with D possibly being TRBD1 (5 bases). The CDR3 length is 12 residues. Trimming stripped 3 bases from V and 3 bases from J, with 6 bases between. The germline gives CDR1 SGHKS, CDR2 YYEKEE (reference sequence). For the CDR3, the DNA is TGTGCCAGCAGCTCGGGGGACACTGAAGCTTTCTTT. It is translated as CASSSGDTEAFF.

The rearrangement uses TRBV18 and TRBJ1-2; TRBD1 matches at 9 bases. The CDR3 extends over 16 amino acids. Germline V gene data show CDR1 as KGHSH and CDR2 as LQKENI. Germline trimming cut 1 base from V and 6 bases from J; bases unmatched to any gene: 9. The CDR3 coding sequence is TGTGCCAGCTCACCACTGCTGGGACAGGGAATGGATGGCTACACCTTC. It yields the protein CASSPLLGQGMDGYTF.

The V call is TRBV5-1, the J call TRBJ1-1, with D possibly being TRBD1 (5 bases). Germline CDR1 SGHRS, CDR2 YFSETQ. The ends were cut back, 0 bases at V and 3 bases at J, with 9 bases in the middle. This CDR3 has 14 amino acids. Here the CDR3 reads CASSLGQTYTEAFF. The CDR3 nucleotides read TGCGCCAGCAGCTTGGGACAGACCTACACTGAAGCTTTCTTT.

This clone was picked up a small number of times. V gene TRBV15 combines with J gene TRBJ2-7; D might be TRBD2 (6 bases). The CDR3 covers 14 residues. V lost 0 bases to trimming and J lost 3 bases, with 9 bases between them. Germline V gives CDR1 LNHNV, CDR2 YYDKDF (reference sequence). CDR3 nucleotides: TGTGCCACCAGCAGAGATGCGGGACTCTACGAGCAGTACTTC. It yields the protein CATSRDAGLYEQYF.

This clone has only one observation. The chain recombines TRBV27 with TRBJ2-3; a weak D match, TRBD2 (6 bases). V was clipped by 7 bases and J by 4 bases, with 15 bases between them. Germline CDR1 MNHEY, CDR2 SMNVEV (reference sequence). This CDR3 has 14 residues. CDR3 sequence: CASNPGVIPDTQYF. The DNA for the CDR3 is TGTGCCAGCAACCCGGGAGTCATACCAGATACGCAGTATTTT.

The rearrangement links TRBV19 to TRBJ1-4; no reliable D call. V lost 4 bases to trimming and J lost 5 bases, with 11 bases between them. This CDR3 has 14 residues. Looked up from germline, CDR1 is LNHDA and CDR2 is SQIVND (reference sequence). In DNA form, the CDR3 reads TGTGCCAGTAGTACGGGATTTGAGAATGAAAAACTGTTTTTT. This translates into CASSTGFENEKLFF. Variable domain in full (rest from reference TRBV19 and TRBJ1-4): DGGITQSPKYLFRKEGQNVTLSCEQNLNHDAMYWYRQDPGQGLRLIYYSQIVNDFQKGDIAEGYSVSREKKESFPLTVTSAQKNPTAFYLCASSTGFENEKLFFGSGTQLSVL.

The J gene is TRBJ2-3, the V gene TRBV19; a weak D match, TRBD2 (7 bases). The ends were cut back, 6 bases at V and 2 bases at J, with 9 bases in the middle. The CDR3 extends over 13 amino acids. Germline loops: CDR1 LNHDA, CDR2 SQIVND (reference sequence). The CDR3 sequence: CASSGGLTDTQYF. As DNA, the CDR3 is TGTGCCAGTAGCGGGGGGCTCACAGATACGCAGTATTTT.